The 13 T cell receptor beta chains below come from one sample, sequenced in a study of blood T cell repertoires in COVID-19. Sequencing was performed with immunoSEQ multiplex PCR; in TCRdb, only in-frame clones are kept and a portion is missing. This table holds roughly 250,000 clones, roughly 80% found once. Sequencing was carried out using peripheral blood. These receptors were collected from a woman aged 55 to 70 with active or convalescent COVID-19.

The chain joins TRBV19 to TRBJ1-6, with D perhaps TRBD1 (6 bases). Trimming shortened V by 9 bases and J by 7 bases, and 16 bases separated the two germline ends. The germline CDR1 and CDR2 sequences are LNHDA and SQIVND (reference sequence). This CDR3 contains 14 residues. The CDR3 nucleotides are TGTGCCAGCAGGGGCCTACCGCCCAATTCACCCCTCCACTTT. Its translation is CASRGLPPNSPLHF.

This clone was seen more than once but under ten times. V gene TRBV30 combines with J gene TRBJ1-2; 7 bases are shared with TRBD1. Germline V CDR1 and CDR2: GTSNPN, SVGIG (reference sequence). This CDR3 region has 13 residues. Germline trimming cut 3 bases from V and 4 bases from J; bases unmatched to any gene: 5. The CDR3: CAWSRDRPYGYTF. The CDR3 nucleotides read TGTGCCTGGAGCCGGGACAGACCCTATGGCTACACCTTC.

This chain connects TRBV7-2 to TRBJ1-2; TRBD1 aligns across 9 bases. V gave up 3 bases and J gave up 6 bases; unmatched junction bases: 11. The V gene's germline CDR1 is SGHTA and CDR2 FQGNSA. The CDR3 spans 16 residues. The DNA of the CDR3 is TGTGCCAGCAGCTTCACAGGGGGCACTCGGGGGAATGGCTACACCTTC. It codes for CASSFTGGTRGNGYTF.

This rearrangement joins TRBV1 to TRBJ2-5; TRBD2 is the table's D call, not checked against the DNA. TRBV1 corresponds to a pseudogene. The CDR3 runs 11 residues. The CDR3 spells CTSGLHQTQYF. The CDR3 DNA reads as TGCACCAGCGGACTTCATCAGACCCAGTACTTC.

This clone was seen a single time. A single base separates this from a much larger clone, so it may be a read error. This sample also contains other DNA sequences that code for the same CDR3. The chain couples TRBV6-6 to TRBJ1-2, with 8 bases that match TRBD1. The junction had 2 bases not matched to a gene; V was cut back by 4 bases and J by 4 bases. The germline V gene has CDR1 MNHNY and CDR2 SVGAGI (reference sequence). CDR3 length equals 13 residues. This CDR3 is CASSSDRVYGYTF. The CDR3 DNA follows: TGTGCCAGCAGTTCGGACAGGGTCTATGGCTACACCTTC.

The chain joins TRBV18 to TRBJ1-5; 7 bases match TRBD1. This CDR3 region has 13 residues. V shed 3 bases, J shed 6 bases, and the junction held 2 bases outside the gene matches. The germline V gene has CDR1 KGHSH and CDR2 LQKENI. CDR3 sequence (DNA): TGTGCCAGCTCACCCGACAGGGTTCAGCCCCAGCATTTT. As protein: CASSPDRVQPQHF.

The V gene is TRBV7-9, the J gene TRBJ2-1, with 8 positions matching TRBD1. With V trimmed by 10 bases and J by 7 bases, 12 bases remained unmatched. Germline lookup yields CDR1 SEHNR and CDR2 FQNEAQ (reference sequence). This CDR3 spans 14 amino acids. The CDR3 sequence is CATRTGRRGNEQFF. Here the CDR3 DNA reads TGTGCCACCAGGACAGGGAGAAGAGGGAATGAGCAGTTCTTC.

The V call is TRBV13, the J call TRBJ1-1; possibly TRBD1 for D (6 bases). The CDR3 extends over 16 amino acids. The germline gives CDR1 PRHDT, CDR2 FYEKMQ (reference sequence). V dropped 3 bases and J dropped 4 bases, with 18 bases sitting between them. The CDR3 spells CASSFLRGARGTEAFF. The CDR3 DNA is TGTGCCAGCAGCTTTCTCAGGGGCGCGAGGGGCACTGAAGCTTTCTTT.

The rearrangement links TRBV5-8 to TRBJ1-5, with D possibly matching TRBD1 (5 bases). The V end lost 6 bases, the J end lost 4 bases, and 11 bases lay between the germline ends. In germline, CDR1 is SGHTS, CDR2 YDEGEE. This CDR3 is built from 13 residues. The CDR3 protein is CASTWSGNQPQHF. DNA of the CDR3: TGTGCCAGCACCTGGTCAGGGAATCAGCCCCAGCATTTT.

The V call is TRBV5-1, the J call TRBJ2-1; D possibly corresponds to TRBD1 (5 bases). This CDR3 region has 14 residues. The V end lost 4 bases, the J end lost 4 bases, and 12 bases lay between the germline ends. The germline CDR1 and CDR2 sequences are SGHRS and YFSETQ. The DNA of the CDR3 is TGCGCCAGCAGCGGGGCCAGGCTGTACAATGAGCAGTTCTTC. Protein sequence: CASSGARLYNEQFF.

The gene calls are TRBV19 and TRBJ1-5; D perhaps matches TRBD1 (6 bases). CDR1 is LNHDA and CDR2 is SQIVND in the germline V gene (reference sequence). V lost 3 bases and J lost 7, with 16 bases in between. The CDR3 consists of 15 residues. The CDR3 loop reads CASSMRGQRIQPQHF. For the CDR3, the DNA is TGTGCCAGTAGTATGAGGGGACAACGGATCCAGCCCCAGCATTTT.

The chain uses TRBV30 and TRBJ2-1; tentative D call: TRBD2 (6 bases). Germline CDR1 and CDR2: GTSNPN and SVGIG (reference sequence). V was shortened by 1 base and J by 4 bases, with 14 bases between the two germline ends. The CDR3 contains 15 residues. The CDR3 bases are TGTGCCTGGAGTGGTCCCCCCGGGGGTTACAATGAGCAGTTCTTC. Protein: CAWSGPPGGYNEQFF.

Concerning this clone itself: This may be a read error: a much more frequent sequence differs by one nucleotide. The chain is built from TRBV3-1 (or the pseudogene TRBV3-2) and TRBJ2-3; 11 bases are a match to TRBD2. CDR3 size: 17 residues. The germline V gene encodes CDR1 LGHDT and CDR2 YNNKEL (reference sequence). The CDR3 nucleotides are TGTGTCAGCAGCCAAGGCTGGGCTAGCGGGGGGACAGATACGCAGTATTTT. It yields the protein CVSSQGWASGGTDTQYF.